Described below is a single T cell receptor (beta chain) sequence and its context. Its antigen is as yet unknown. The sample is drawn from a study of shared clonotypes between healthy human individuals. Points from the study as a whole: Researchers sampled only blood; tissue repertoires likely differ.

Assay used: immunoSEQ multiplex PCR; TCRdb lists only in-frame clones, some missing. The data show millions of clones, with less than 95% seen just once and roughly 1% held by the top ten. CD45RO-negative CD8 cells positively selected for CCR7 made up the naive population, which excluded terminally differentiated effector memory CD45RA+ cells. Germline V lookup: CDR1 SGHDT, CDR2 YYEEEE. The V and J ends lost 2 bases and 2 bases, in that order; junction bases with no gene match: 4. The CDR3 sequence is 15 residues long. The chain couples TRBV5-6 to TRBJ2-7, with 10 bases aligning to TRBD2. Sequencing was performed on naive CD8+ T cells sorted from blood. The TCR comes from a man younger than 35 in good health. DNA for the CDR3: TGTGCCAGCAGCTTACTAGCGGGACAAGCCTACGAGCAGTACTTC. Amino acid sequence: CASSLLAGQAYEQYF.